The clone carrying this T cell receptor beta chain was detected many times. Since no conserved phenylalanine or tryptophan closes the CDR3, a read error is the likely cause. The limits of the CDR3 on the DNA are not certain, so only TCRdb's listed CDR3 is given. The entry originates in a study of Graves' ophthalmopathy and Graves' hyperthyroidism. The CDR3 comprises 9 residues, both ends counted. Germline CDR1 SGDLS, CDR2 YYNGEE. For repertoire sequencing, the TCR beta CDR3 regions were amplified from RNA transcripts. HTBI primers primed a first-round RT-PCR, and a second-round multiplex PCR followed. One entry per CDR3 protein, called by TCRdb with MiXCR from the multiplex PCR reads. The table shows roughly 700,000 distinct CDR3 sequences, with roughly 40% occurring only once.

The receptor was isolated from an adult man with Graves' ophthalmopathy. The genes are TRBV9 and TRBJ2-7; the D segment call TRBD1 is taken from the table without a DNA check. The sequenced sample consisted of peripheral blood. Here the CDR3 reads CASRTSRTP.